This T cell receptor (beta chain) was sequenced in a study of T cells in Graves' hyperthyroidism and ophthalmopathy (dated by TCRdb to about 2019). Describing the broader study: To identify TCR V-J signatures that set the groups apart, the researchers used a discovery cohort of approximately 98 patients, made up of about 44 with Graves' ophthalmopathy and 57 with stable Graves' hyperthyroidism. In addition, the study compared T-cell repertoires in thyroid tissue and in blood from five to seven Graves' hyperthyroidism patients. TCR Vbeta CDR3 sequencing of some 140 peripheral blood samples (over 40 ophthalmopathy, under 80 hyperthyroidism and some 17 progressor patients) is reported in the paper. Prospective prediction of ophthalmopathy was tested in an independent validation cohort consisting of fewer than 20 hyperthyroidism patients and approximately 16 patients who later progressed to ophthalmopathy. The roughly 100 discovery patients were divided at random into training and test sets in a 7:3 ratio. Once sampling was done, hyperthyroidism patients were given methimazole at a starting dose of 30 mg daily, whereas ophthalmopathy patients were given high-dose intravenous methylprednisolone.

Measured from the cysteine to the phenylalanine, the CDR3 is 12 residues long. Of all the DNA, just the CDR3 is kept, 36 bases in frame from base 1. V gives up 4 bases and J gives up 7 bases, and the segment between their germline ends measures 12 bases. The germline V gene encodes CDR1 SGHTS and CDR2 YDEGEE. The TCR beta CDR3 regions were amplified from the RNA transcripts. The TCR CDR3 was subjected to a first round of RT-PCR using the HTBI primer set and the Qiagen OneStep RT-PCR kit. Libraries were constructed in a second round of multiplex PCR, after which size selection and purification were performed. Libraries were sequenced paired-end with 100 bp reads on an Illumina HiSeq2000. The paper's processing steps were these. Raw data were processed with SOAPnuke, discarding reads with adapters, uncalled bases, mean Phred below 15, or no exact constant-primer or identifier match. COPE v1.2.5 was used to merge high-quality paired reads, and clonotypes were defined as unique nucleotide sequences. MiTCR v1.1 was used to align the clonotypes against IMGT TRBV, TRBD and TRBJ reference segments. The analysis was restricted to V-J combinations with a frequency above 0.0001, which together covered roughly 99% of the repertoires. The TCS score was defined as the ratio of F50 (clonal expansion) to E x V (chaos), calculated using BLOSUM62-based TCRdist between CDR3 peptides within each V-J. Welch's t-statistics and random forest reduced around 510 V-J features to under 15, which were used in a naive Bayes classifier (R e1071). The Morisita-Horn index was used to measure how similar the thyroid and blood repertoires were. TCRdb reprocessing: public reads trimmed at Q25 with fastp, clones called with MiXCR, in-frame beta chains kept. Each record represents a unique CDR3 protein, reported with the most common genes and DNA among its rows. V and J calls and clone size were set by TCRdb, not the authors. This sample gives 480,000 or so distinct CDR3 sequences in total; around 43% of them show up just once. Around 44% of the sample belongs to the ten largest clones.

Exclusion was applied to patients with uncontrolled infections, other autoimmune diseases, pregnancy or lactation. Diagnoses were based on clinical symptoms, serum thyroxine and TRAb, thyroid ultrasound and orbital computed tomography. Total RNA was extracted with Trizol reagent, and quality was checked on an Agilent 2100 Bioanalyzer. Study-wide findings and limitations: Most expanded thyroid clonotypes (frequency above 0.001) were also detected in blood, suggesting blood repertoires may reflect thyroid immune responses. A 13 V-J signature model separated ophthalmopathy from stable hyperthyroidism, with approximately 86% sensitivity and roughly 81% specificity in cross-validation and 80%/75% in testing. During validation, the model predicted progression to ophthalmopathy a median of around 7 months ahead of onset, with roughly 65% sensitivity and 72% to 80% specificity. No statistical method was used to set the sample size in advance, and investigators knew the group allocation.

This clonotype was detected ten times or more. Its antigen is not yet known. Base qualities are not provided; no much larger clone lies one nucleotide away. The clonotype originates from an adult woman with Graves' disease, either hyperthyroidism or ophthalmopathy (not recorded which). Input material: peripheral blood or thyroid tissue (not recorded which). The chain was built from TRBV5-8 and TRBJ2-7; a weak D assignment points to TRBD1 (6 bases agree). The CDR3 is CASSHYREEQYF. The DNA sequence is TGTGCCAGCAGCCACTACAGGGAGGAGCAGTACTTC.